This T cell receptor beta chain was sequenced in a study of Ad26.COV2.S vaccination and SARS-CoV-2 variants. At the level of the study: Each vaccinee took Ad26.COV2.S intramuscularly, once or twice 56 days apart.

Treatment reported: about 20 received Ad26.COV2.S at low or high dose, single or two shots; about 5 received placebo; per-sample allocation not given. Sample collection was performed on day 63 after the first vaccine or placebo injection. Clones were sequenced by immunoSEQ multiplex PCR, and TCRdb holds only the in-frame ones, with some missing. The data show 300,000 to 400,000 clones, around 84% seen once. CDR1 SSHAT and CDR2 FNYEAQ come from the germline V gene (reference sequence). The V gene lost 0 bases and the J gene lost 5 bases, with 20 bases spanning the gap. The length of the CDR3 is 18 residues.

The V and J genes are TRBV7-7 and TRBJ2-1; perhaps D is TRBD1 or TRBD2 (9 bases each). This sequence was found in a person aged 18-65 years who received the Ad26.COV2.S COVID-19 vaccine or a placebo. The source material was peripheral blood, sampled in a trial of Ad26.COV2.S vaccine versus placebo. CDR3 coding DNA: TGTGCCAGCAGCTTAGCCGCGGGGGGGACAGGGTTCGACAATGAGCAGTTCTTC. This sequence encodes CASSLAAGGTGFDNEQFF.